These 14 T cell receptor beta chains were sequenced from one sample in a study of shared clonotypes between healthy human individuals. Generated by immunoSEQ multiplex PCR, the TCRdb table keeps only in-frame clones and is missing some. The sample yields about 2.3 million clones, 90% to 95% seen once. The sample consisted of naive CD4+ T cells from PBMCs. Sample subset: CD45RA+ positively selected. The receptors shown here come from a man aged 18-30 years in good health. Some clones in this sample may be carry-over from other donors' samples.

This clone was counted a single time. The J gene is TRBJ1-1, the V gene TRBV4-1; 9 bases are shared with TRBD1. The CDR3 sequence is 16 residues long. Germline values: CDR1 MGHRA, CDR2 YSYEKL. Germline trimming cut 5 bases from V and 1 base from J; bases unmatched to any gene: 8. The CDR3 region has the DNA TGCGCCAGCAGCAGACAACAGGGGGCTCGGAACACTGAAGCTTTCTTT. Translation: CASSRQQGARNTEAFF.

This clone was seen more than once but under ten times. The CDR3 DNA is TGTGCCAGCAGGGGTCCGGGGCGGGCCTACGAGCAGTACTTC. Its translation: CASRGPGRAYEQYF. The rearrangement joins TRBV28 to TRBJ2-7; possibly TRBD1 or TRBD2 for D (5 bases each). There are 14 residues in the CDR3. Looked up from germline, CDR1 is MDHEN and CDR2 is SYDVKM. Trimming took 6 bases from V and 2 from J, leaving 14 bases between them.

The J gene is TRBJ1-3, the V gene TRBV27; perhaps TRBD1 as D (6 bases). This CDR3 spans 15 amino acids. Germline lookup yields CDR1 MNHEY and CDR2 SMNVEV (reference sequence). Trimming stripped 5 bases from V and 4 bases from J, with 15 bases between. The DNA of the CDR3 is TGTGCCAGCAGTCCCCGTTCGGGGACAGGAAACACCATATATTTT. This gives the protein CASSPRSGTGNTIYF.

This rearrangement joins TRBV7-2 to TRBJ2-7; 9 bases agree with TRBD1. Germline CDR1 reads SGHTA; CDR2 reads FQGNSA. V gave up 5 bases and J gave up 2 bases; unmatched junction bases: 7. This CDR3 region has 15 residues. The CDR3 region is CASSTTGTGPYEQYF. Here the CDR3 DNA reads TGTGCCAGCAGCACGACCGGGACAGGGCCCTACGAGCAGTACTTC.

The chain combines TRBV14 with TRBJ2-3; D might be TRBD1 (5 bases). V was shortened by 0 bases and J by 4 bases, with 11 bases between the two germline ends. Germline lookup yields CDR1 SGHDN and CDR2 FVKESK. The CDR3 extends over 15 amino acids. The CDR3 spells CASSQDKGAPDTQYF. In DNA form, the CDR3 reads TGTGCCAGCAGCCAAGATAAAGGGGCCCCAGATACGCAGTATTTT.

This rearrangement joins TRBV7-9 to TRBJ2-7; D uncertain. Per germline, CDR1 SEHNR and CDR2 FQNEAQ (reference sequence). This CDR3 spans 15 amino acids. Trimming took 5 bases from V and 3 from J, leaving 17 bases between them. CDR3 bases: TGTGCCAGCAGCGCTCCCTATCGAAGAGGCTACGAGCAGTACTTC. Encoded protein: CASSAPYRRGYEQYF.

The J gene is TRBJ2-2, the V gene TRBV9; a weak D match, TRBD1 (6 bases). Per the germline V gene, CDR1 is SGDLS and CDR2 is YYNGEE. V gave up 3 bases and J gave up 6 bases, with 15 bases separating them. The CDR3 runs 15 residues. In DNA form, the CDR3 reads TGTGCCAGCAGCGCCTACAGGGTATGGGCCGGGGAGCTGTTTTTT. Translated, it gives CASSAYRVWAGELFF. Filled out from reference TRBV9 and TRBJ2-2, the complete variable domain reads DSGVTQTPKHLITATGQRVTLRCSPRSGDLSVYWYQQSLDQGLQFLIQYYNGEERAKGNILERFSAQQFPDLHSELNLSSLELGDSALYFCASSAYRVWAGELFFGEGSRLTVL.

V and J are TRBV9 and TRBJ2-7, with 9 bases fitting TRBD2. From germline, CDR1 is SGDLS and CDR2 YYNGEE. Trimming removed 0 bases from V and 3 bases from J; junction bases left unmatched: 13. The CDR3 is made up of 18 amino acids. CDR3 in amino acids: CASSVAPGTGTSSYEQYF. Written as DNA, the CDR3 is TGTGCCAGCAGCGTAGCGCCCGGAACCGGGACTAGCAGCTACGAGCAGTACTTC.

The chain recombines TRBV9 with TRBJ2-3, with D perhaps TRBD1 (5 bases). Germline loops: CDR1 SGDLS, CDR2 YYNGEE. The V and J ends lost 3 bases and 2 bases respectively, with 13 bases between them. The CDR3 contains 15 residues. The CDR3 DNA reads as TGTGCCAGCAGCGCCAGACCAGGGTTCACAGATACGCAGTATTTT. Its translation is CASSARPGFTDTQYF.

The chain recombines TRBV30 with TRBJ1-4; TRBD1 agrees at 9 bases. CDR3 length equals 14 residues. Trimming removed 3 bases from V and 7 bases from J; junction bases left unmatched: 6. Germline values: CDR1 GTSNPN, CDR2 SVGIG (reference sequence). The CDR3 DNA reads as TGTGCCTGGAGCCCGGGACAGGGTACTGAAAAACTGTTTTTT. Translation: CAWSPGQGTEKLFF. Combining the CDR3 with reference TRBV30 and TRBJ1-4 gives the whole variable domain SQTIHQWPATLVQPVGSPLSLECTVEGTSNPNLYWYRQAAGRGLQLLFYSVGIGQISSEVPQNLSASRPQDRQFILSSKKLLLSDSGFYLCAWSPGQGTEKLFFGSGTQLSVL.

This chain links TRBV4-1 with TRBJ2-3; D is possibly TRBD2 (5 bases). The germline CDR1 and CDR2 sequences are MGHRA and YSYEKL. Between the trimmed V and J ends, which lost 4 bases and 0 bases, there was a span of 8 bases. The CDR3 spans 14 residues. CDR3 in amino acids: CASSRTGSTDTQYF. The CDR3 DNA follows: TGCGCCAGCAGCCGGACTGGTAGCACAGATACGCAGTATTTT.

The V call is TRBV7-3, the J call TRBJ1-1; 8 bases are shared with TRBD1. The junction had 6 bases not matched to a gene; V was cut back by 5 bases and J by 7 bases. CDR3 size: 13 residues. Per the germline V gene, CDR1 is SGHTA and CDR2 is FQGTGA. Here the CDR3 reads CASSTTGGGEAFF. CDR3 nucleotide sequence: TGTGCCAGCAGCACAACAGGGGGTGGTGAAGCTTTCTTT.

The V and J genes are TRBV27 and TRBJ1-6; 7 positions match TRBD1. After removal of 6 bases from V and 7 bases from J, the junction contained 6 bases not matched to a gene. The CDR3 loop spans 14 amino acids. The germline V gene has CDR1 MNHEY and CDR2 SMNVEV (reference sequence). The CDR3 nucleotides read TGTGCCAGCAGGAACACAGGGGCGAATTCACCCCTCCACTTT. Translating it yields CASRNTGANSPLHF.

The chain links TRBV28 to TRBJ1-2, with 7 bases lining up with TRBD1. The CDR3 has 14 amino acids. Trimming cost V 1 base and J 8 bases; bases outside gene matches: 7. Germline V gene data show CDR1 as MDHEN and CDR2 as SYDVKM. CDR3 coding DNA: TGTGCCAGCAGTTTATTCACAGGGGTAAGAGGCTACACCTTC. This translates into CASSLFTGVRGYTF.